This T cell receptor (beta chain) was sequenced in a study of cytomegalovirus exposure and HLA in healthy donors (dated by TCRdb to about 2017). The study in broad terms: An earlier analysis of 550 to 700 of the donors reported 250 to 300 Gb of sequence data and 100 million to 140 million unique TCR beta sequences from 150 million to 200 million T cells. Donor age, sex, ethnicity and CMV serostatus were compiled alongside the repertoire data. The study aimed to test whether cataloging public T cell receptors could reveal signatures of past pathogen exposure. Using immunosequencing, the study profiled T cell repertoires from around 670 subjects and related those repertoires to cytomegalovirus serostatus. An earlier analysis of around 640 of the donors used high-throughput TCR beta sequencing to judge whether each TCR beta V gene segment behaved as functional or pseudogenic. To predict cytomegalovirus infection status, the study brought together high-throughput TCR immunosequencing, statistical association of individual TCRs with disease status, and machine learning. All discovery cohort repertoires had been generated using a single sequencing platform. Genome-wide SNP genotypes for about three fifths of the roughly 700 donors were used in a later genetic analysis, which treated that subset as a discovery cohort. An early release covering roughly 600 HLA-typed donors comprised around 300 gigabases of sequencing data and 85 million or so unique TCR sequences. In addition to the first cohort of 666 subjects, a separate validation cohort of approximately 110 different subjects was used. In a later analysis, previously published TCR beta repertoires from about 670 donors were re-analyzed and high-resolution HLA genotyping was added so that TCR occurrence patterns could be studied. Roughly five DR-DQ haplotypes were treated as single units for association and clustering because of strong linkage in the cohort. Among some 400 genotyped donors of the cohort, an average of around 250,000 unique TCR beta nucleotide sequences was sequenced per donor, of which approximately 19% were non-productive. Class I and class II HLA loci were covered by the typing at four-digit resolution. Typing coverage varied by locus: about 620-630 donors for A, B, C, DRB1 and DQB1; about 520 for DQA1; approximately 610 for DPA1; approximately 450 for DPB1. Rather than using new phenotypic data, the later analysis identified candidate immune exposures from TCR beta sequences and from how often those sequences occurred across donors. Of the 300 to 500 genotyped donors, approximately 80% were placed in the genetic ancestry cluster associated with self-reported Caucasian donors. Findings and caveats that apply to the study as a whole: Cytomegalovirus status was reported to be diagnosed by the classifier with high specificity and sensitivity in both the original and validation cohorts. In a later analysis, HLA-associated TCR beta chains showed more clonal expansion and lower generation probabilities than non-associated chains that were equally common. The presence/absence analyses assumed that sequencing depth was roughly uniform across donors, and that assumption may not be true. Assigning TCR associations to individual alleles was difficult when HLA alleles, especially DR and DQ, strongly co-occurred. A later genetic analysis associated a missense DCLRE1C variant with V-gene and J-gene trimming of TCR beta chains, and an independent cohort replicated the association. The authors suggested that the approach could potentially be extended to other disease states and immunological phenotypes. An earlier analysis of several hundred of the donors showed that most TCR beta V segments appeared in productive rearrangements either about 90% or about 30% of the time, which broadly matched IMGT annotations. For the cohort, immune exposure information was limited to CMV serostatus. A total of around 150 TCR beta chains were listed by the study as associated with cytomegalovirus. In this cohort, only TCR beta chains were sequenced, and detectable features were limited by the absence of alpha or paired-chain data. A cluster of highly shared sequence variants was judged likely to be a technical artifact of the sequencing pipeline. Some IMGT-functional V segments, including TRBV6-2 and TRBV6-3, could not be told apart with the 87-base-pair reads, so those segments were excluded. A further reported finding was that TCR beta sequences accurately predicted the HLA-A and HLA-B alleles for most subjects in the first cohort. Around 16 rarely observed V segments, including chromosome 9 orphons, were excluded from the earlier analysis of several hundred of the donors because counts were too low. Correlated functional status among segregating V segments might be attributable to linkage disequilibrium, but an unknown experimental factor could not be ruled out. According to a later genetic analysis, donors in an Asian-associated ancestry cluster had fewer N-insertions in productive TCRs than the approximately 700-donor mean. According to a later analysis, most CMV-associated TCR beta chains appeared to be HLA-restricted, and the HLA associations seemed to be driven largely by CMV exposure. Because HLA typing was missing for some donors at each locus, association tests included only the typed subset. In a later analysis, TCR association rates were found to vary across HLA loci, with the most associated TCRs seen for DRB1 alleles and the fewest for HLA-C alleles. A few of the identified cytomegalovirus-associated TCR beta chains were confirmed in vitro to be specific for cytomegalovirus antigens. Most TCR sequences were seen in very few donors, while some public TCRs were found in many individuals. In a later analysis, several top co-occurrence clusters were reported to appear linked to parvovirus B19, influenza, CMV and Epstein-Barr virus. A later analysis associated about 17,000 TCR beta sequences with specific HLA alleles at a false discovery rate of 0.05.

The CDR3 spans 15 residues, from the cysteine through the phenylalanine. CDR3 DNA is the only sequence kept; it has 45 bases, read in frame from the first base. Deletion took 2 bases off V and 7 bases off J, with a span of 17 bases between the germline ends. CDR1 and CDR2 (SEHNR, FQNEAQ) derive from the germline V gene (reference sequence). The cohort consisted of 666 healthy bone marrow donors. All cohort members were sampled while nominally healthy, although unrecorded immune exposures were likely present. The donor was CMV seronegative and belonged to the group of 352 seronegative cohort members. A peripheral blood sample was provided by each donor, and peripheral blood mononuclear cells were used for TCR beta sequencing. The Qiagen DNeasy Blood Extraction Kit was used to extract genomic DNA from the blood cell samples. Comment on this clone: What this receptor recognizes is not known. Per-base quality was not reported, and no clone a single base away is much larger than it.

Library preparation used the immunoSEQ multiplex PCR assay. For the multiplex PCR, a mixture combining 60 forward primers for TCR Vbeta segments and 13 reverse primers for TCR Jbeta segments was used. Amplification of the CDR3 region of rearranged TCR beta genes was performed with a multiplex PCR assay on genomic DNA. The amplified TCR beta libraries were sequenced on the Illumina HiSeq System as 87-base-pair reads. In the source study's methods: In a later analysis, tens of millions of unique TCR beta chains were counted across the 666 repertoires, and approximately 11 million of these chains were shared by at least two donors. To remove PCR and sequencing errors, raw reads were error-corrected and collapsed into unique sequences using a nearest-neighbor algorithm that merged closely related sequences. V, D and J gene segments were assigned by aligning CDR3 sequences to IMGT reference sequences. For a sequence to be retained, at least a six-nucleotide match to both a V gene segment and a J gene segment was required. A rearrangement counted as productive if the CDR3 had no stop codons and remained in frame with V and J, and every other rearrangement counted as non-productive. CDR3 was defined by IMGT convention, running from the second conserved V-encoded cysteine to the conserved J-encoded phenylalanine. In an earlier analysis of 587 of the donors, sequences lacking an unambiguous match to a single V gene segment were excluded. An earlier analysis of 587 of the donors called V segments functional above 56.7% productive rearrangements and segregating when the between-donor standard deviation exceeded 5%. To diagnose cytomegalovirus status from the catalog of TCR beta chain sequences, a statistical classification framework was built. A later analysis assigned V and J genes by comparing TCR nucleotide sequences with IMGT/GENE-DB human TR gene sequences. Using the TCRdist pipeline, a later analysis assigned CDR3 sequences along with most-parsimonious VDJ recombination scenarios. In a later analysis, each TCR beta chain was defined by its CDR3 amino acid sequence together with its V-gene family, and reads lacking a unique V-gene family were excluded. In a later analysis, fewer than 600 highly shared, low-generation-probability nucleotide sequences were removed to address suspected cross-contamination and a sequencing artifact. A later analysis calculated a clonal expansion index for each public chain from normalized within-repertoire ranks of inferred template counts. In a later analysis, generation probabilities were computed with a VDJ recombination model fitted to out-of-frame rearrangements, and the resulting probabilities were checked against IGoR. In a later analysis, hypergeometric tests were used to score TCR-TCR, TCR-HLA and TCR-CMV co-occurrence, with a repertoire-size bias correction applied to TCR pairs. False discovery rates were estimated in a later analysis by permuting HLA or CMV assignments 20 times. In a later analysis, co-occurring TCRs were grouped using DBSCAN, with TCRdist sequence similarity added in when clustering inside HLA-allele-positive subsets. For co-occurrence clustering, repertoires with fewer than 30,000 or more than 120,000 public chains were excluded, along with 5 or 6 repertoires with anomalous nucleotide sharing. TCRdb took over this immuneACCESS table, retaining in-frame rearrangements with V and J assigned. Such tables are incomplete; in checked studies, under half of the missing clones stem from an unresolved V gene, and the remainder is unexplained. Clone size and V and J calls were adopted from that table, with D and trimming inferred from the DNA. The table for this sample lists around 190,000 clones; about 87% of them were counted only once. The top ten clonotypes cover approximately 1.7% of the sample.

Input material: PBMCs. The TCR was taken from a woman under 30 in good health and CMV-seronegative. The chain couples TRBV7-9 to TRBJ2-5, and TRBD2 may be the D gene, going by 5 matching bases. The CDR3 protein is CASSLPRAAPGTQYF. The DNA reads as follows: TGTGCCAGCAGCTTACCGCGGGCGGCTCCAGGGACCCAGTACTTC. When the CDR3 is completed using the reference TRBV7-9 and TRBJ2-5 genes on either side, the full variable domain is DTGVSQNPRHKITKRGQNVTFRCDPISEHNRLYWYRQTLGQGPEFLTYFQNEAQLEKSRLLSDRFSAERPKGSFSTLEIQRTEQGDSAMYLCASSLPRAAPGTQYFGPGTRLLVL.